This T cell receptor (beta chain) was profiled in a study of cytomegalovirus exposure and HLA in healthy donors. Study conclusions and caveats: CMV serostatus stood as the only immune exposure information on hand. Later analysis suggested most CMV-associated TCR beta chains were HLA-restricted. According to the study, 150 to 200 TCR beta chains were cytomegalovirus-associated. A later analysis reportedly identified an Asian-associated ancestry cluster as carrying fewer N-insertions than the approximately 730-donor mean.

CDR1 is SGDLS, CDR2 YYNGEE, per germline. The V gene lost 1 base and the J gene lost 1 base, with 12 bases spanning the gap. CDR3 size: 15 residues. Researchers ran the PCR with 60 Vbeta and 13 Jbeta primers. Using immunoSEQ multiplex PCR, the repertoire was profiled, and TCRdb retains in-frame clones only, with some absent. The sample shows roughly 120,000 clones, over 75% of them seen only once. A note on this clone: No antigen is known for it.

The sequence was collected from a man aged 35 to 55 in good health and CMV-seronegative. The sequenced material came from PBMCs. This rearrangement joins TRBV9 to TRBJ2-7; D might be TRBD2 (6 bases). The CDR3 DNA follows: TGTGCCAGCAGCGTATCCGGGAGCGGGTCCTACGAGCAGTACTTC. As protein: CASSVSGSGSYEQYF. Looking up the rest from reference TRBV9 and TRBJ2-7 gives the full variable domain: DSGVTQTPKHLITATGQRVTLRCSPRSGDLSVYWYQQSLDQGLQFLIQYYNGEERAKGNILERFSAQQFPDLHSELNLSSLELGDSALYFCASSVSGSGSYEQYFGPGTRLTVT.